Sequencing of this T cell receptor beta chain was carried out in a study of OX40 agonist ivuxolimab in advanced cancers. On the study more broadly: Hepatocellular carcinoma, melanoma, renal cell or head and neck cancer occurred in dose-escalation patients. Study-wide results and limits: Fewer expanded clones were found on average in CD4+ than in CD8+ T cells.

Libraries were prepared by immunoSEQ multiplex PCR; TCRdb keeps only in-frame clonotypes and omits some of them. Of 52,000 or so clones listed, around four fifths were seen once; the top ten hold under 3.5%. Germline V CDR1 and CDR2: KGHSH, LQKENI. The CDR3 is made up of 15 amino acids. Trimming at V came to 3 bases and at J to 5 bases, leaving 6 bases not matched to a gene. To note about this clone: Antigen specificity is unknown.

Sequenced material: CD4+ or CD8+ T cells sorted from blood, taken in a trial of the OX40 agonist ivuxolimab. The clonotype originates from an adult with an advanced solid tumor such as melanoma, head and neck, liver or kidney cancer. The chain is built from TRBV18 and TRBJ2-2; TRBD1 matches at 7 bases. The CDR3 DNA sequence: TGTGCCAGCTCACCCTCATGGGGACAGACCGGGGAGCTGTTTTTT. Its translation is CASSPSWGQTGELFF.